This passage covers 2 T cell receptor beta chains from one sample sequenced in a study of T cells after posttransplantation cyclophosphamide. Only in-frame clones appear in the TCRdb table, and some are missing; sequencing was by immunoSEQ multiplex PCR. Sampling found more than 7,000 clones, none seen once. Cyclophosphamide on days +3 and +4 followed busulfan-fludarabine conditioning and a marrow graft. The sequencing here drew on PBMCs, taken about 350 days after allogeneic stem cell transplant with posttransplant cyclophosphamide. Receptor source: a male patient in his fifties who received an allogeneic stem cell transplant from a related donor and was CMV-positive. The graft donor may have given rise to some T cells.

This clone was seen at least ten times. The chain uses TRBV18 and TRBJ2-5; tentative D call: TRBD1 (6 bases). The germline V and J ends were trimmed by 6 bases and 1 base, with 9 bases remaining between them. The CDR3 loop spans 13 amino acids. In germline, CDR1 is KGHSH, CDR2 LQKENI. CDR3 sequence: CASSGDIQETQYF. Here the CDR3 DNA reads TGTGCCAGCTCCGGGGACATCCAAGAGACCCAGTACTTC.

A few counts support this clone. Being one base from a much bigger clone, this may be a read error. This rearrangement joins TRBV6-5 to TRBJ2-3; 7 nucleotides align to TRBD2. This CDR3 is 16 amino acids long. Germline V CDR1 and CDR2: MNHEY, SVGAGI. After removal of 2 bases from V and 4 bases from J, the junction contained 9 bases not matched to a gene. The CDR3 protein is CASSYGGGGVSDTQYF. In DNA, the CDR3 is TGTGCCAGCAGTTACGGGGGGGGTGGGGTCTCAGATACGCAGTATTTT.